Listed below are T cell receptor beta chains from one sample, sequenced in a study of blood T cell repertoires in COVID-19. Sequenced by immunoSEQ multiplex PCR; TCRdb stores in-frame clones only, minus some. The sample lists about 500,000 clones, around 90% seen once, with 7.5% to 9% in the top ten. The specimen was peripheral blood. Receptors were obtained from a woman aged 45-65 years with COVID-19, enrolled during active disease. Each CDR3 is given with its conserved first and last residue. Fields, in order: J gene, D gene, V gene, CDR3 protein, CDR3 DNA. The D gene is left open where the match is weak.

J gene: TRBJ2-1
D gene: TRBD2
V gene: TRBV29-1
CDR3 protein: CSFQGGGTYNEQFF
CDR3 DNA: TGCAGCTTTCAGGGCGGGGGGACCTACAATGAGCAGTTCTTC

J gene: TRBJ1-2
D gene: TRBD1
V gene: TRBV5-1
CDR3 protein: CASSERDRPNGYTF
CDR3 DNA: TGCGCCAGCAGCGAAAGGGACAGGCCTAATGGCTACACCTTC

J gene: TRBJ1-6
D gene: .
V gene: TRBV6-5
CDR3 protein: CASTRPGTPPLHF
CDR3 DNA: TGTGCCAGCACCCGCCCCGGGACACCACCCCTCCACTTT

J gene: TRBJ1-6
D gene: .
V gene: TRBV12-5
CDR3 protein: CASGLLPNNSPLHF
CDR3 DNA: TGTGCTAGTGGTTTACTACCTAATAATTCACCCCTCCACTTT

J gene: TRBJ2-6
D gene: .
V gene: TRBV10-3
CDR3 protein: CATSRTGESGANVLTF
CDR3 DNA: TGTGCCACCTCACGAACGGGGGAAAGTGGGGCCAACGTCCTGACTTTC

J gene: TRBJ2-7
D gene: .
V gene: TRBV11-2
CDR3 protein: CASSPTGSYEQYF
CDR3 DNA: TGTGCCAGCAGCCCCACGGGGTCCTACGAGCAGTACTTC

J gene: TRBJ1-1
D gene: TRBD1
V gene: TRBV27
CDR3 protein: CASSLFWLGQGTEAFF
CDR3 DNA: TGTGCCAGCAGTTTATTTTGGTTGGGACAGGGGACTGAAGCTTTCTTT

J gene: TRBJ2-1
D gene: .
V gene: TRBV28
CDR3 protein: CASSFSSHEQFF
CDR3 DNA: TGTGCCAGCAGTTTCTCGAGCCATGAGCAGTTCTTC

J gene: TRBJ2-2
D gene: .
V gene: TRBV6-1
CDR3 protein: CASSEITDTGELFF
CDR3 DNA: TGTGCCAGCAGTGAAATCACAGACACCGGGGAGCTGTTTTTT

J gene: TRBJ1-2
D gene: .
V gene: TRBV6-5
CDR3 protein: CASSPAAANYGYTF
CDR3 DNA: TGTGCCAGCAGTCCAGCGGCAGCTAACTATGGCTACACCTTC

J gene: TRBJ2-2
D gene: .
V gene: TRBV10-3
CDR3 protein: CAISAAYDTGELFF
CDR3 DNA: TGTGCCATCAGTGCAGCGTACGACACCGGGGAGCTGTTTTTT

J gene: TRBJ2-7
D gene: .
V gene: TRBV3-1/TRBV3-2
CDR3 protein: CASSLKGETLKQYF
CDR3 DNA: TGTGCCAGCAGCCTTAAGGGGGAGACTCTTAAGCAGTACTTC

J gene: TRBJ1-3
D gene: .
V gene: TRBV3-1/TRBV3-2
CDR3 protein: CASSPLGDYSGNTIYF
CDR3 DNA: TGTGCCAGCAGCCCGTTGGGGGACTACTCTGGAAACACCATATATTTT

J gene: TRBJ1-6
D gene: TRBD1
V gene: TRBV30
CDR3 protein: CAWSVWGQGGSPLHF
CDR3 DNA: TGTGCCTGGAGTGTTTGGGGACAGGGTGGTTCACCCCTCCACTTT

J gene: TRBJ2-7
D gene: .
V gene: TRBV27
CDR3 protein: CASSYPPRQYF
CDR3 DNA: TGTGCCAGCAGTTACCCCCCGCGGCAGTACTTC

J gene: TRBJ1-3
D gene: TRBD1
V gene: TRBV5-8
CDR3 protein: CASSYRGYSGNTIYF
CDR3 DNA: TGTGCCAGCAGCTACAGGGGTTACTCTGGAAACACCATATATTTT

J gene: TRBJ1-6
D gene: .
V gene: TRBV27
CDR3 protein: CASSHYRERSPLHF
CDR3 DNA: TGTGCCAGCAGTCACTACAGGGAGCGTTCACCCCTCCACTTT

J gene: TRBJ2-1
D gene: TRBD2
V gene: TRBV30
CDR3 protein: CAWSVPAGYNEQFF
CDR3 DNA: TGTGCCTGGAGTGTACCAGCGGGGTACAATGAGCAGTTCTTC

J gene: TRBJ1-1
D gene: TRBD1
V gene: TRBV9
CDR3 protein: CASSGDIQGEGTEAFF
CDR3 DNA: TGTGCCAGCAGCGGCGACATTCAGGGGGAAGGCACTGAAGCTTTCTTT

J gene: TRBJ1-6
D gene: .
V gene: TRBV5-4
CDR3 protein: CASSHVPTVYNSPLHF
CDR3 DNA: TGTGCCAGCAGCCACGTACCAACAGTCTATAATTCACCCCTCCACTTT

J gene: TRBJ2-2
D gene: .
V gene: TRBV5-6
CDR3 protein: CASSADSTGELFF
CDR3 DNA: TGTGCCAGCAGCGCCGACTCCACCGGGGAGCTGTTTTTT

J gene: TRBJ1-2
D gene: .
V gene: TRBV5-6
CDR3 protein: CASSLNTGVYGYTF
CDR3 DNA: TGTGCCAGCAGCTTGAATACGGGGGTCTATGGCTACACCTTC

J gene: TRBJ1-1
D gene: .
V gene: TRBV5-1
CDR3 protein: CASSLSTSEAFF
CDR3 DNA: TGCGCCAGCAGCCTGTCTACTTCTGAAGCTTTCTTT

J gene: TRBJ1-2
D gene: .
V gene: TRBV7-9
CDR3 protein: CASSEPGGGSGYTF
CDR3 DNA: TGTGCCAGCAGTGAACCTGGGGGCGGGAGCGGCTACACCTTC

J gene: TRBJ2-7
D gene: TRBD2
V gene: TRBV28
CDR3 protein: CASTLGGYEQYF
CDR3 DNA: TGTGCCAGCACCCTGGGGGGGTACGAGCAGTACTTC

J gene: TRBJ2-7
D gene: TRBD1
V gene: TRBV6-5
CDR3 protein: CASTHEGQPSGQYF
CDR3 DNA: TGTGCCAGCACCCACGAGGGACAGCCCTCGGGGCAGTACTTC

J gene: TRBJ1-1
D gene: .
V gene: TRBV6-6
CDR3 protein: CASSYSPPQGIEAFF
CDR3 DNA: TGTGCCAGCAGTTACTCTCCCCCTCAGGGAATCGAAGCTTTCTTT

J gene: TRBJ1-2
D gene: .
V gene: TRBV28
CDR3 protein: CASSLGRSPSYGYTF
CDR3 DNA: TGTGCCAGCAGTTTAGGCAGGTCCCCAAGCTATGGCTACACCTTC

J gene: TRBJ1-2
D gene: .
V gene: TRBV6-5
CDR3 protein: CASRLGGEYGYTF
CDR3 DNA: TGTGCCAGCAGATTAGGGGGGGAATATGGCTACACCTTC

J gene: TRBJ2-7
D gene: TRBD1
V gene: TRBV5-6
CDR3 protein: CASSLGHGQGGLEQYF
CDR3 DNA: TGTGCCAGCAGCTTGGGGCACGGACAGGGGGGCCTCGAGCAGTACTTC

J gene: TRBJ2-1
D gene: .
V gene: TRBV10-2
CDR3 protein: CASSVGAGARDEQFF
CDR3 DNA: TGCGCCAGCAGCGTGGGGGCAGGGGCTCGCGATGAGCAGTTCTTC

J gene: TRBJ2-7
D gene: TRBD2
V gene: TRBV27
CDR3 protein: CASSPRTSGGVSEQYF
CDR3 DNA: TGTGCCAGCAGTCCTCGGACTAGCGGGGGAGTTAGCGAGCAGTACTTC

J gene: TRBJ2-2
D gene: TRBD2
V gene: TRBV11-3
CDR3 protein: CASTSGGAGTGELFF
CDR3 DNA: TGTGCCAGCACCTCGGGGGGGGCCGGCACCGGGGAGCTGTTTTTT